This T cell receptor beta chain was documented in a study of CXCR3-negative and CXCR3-positive naive CD8 T cells. Those CD8+ T cells considered naive were CD45RO-CCR7+CD27+CD95-. The CDR3 covers 14 residues. Germline CDR1 and CDR2: SQVTM and ANQGSEA. Libraries were UMI-labeled 5' RACE TRB cDNA. After re-calling the 5' RACE reads, TCRdb lists one entry per CDR3 protein, DNA absent. Its clone listing holds more than 6,500 distinct CDR3 sequences. Study-level findings and limits: Diversity ran similarly high across both naive subsets but far lower in memory CD8+ cells. The level of CXCR3 expression partially decreased after cryopreservation; the majority of assays used fresh PBMCs. In CXCR3-positive naive cells, the TRB CDR3s were more hydrophobic than in CXCR3-negative naive cells.

This clonotype is labeled medium-sized (0.01 to 0.1%) based on frequency. Antigen: not known. The chain joins TRBV29-1 to TRBJ2-1; the D gene TCRdb calls, TRBD1, cannot be checked with no DNA. The source of this sequence is a human donor in good health. Some clones in this sample may be carry-over from other donors' samples. Source material: naive CXCR3+ CD8+ T cells from blood. Subset defined: CD45RO-CCR7+CD27+CD95- naive CD8+ T cells expressing CXCR3 (TNR3+). This CDR3 is CSTRTGTSYNEQFF.